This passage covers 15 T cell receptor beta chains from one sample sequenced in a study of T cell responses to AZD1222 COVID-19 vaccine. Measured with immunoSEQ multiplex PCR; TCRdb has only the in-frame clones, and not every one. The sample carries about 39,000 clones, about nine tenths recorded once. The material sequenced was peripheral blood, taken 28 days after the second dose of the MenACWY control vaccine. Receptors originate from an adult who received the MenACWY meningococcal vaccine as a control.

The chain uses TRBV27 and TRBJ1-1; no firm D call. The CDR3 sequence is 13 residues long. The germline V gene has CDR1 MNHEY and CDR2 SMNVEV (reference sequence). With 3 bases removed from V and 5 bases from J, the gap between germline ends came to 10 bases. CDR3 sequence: CASSLNSKTEAFF. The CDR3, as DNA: TGTGCCAGCAGTTTGAACAGTAAAACTGAAGCTTTCTTT.

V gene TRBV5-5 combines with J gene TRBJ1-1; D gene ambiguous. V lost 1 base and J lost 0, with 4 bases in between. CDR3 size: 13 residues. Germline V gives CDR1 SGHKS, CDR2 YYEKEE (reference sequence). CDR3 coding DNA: TGTGCCAGCAGCTTGTCTCTGAACACTGAAGCTTTCTTT. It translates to CASSLSLNTEAFF.

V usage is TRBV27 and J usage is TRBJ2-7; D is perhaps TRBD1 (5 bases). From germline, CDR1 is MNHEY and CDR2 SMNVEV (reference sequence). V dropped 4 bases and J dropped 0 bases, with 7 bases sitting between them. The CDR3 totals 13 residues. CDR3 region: CASSSGHSYEQYF. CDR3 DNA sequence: TGTGCCAGCAGTTCCGGACACTCCTACGAGCAGTACTTC.

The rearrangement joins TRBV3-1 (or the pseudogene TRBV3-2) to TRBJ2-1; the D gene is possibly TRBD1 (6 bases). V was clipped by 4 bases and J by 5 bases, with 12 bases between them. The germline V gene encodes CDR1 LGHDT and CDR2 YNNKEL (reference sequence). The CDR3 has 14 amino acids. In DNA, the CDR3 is TGTGCCAGCAGCCCCCGAGGGACAAACAATGAGCAGTTCTTC. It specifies CASSPRGTNNEQFF.

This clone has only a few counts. CDR3 bases: TGTGCCAGCAGCGTAGGAGGCGGGAGCACAGATACGCAGTATTTT. This codes for CASSVGGGSTDTQYF. The V call is TRBV9, the J call TRBJ2-3; a weak D match, TRBD2 (5 bases). V was trimmed by 0 bases and J by 0 bases, leaving 8 bases between them. CDR1 is SGDLS and CDR2 is YYNGEE in the germline V gene. The CDR3 spans 15 residues.

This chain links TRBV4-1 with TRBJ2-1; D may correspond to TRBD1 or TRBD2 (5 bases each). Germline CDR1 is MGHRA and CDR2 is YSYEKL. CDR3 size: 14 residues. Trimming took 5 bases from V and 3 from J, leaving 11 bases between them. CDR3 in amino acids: CASSDRDHYNEQFF. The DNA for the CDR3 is TGCGCCAGCAGCGACCGGGACCACTACAATGAGCAGTTCTTC.

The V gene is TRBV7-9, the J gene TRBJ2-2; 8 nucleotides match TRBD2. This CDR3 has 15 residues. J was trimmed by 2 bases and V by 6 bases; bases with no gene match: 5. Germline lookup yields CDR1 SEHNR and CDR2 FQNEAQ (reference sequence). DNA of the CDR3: TGTGCCAGCAGAGGTAGCGGGGCTAACACCGGGGAGCTGTTTTTT. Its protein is CASRGSGANTGELFF.

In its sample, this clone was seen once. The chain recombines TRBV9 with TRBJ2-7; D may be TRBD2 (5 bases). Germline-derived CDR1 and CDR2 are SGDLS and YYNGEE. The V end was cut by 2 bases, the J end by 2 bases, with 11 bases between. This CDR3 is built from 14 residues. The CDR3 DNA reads TGTGCCAGCAGCGTGGCCGCGGGTGCCTACGAGCAGTACTTC. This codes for CASSVAAGAYEQYF.

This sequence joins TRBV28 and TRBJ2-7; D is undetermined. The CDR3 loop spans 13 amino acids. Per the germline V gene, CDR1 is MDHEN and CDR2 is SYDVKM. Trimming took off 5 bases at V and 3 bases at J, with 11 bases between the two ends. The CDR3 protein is CASSPSILYEQYF. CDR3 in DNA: TGTGCCAGCAGTCCCTCCATCCTCTACGAGCAGTACTTC.

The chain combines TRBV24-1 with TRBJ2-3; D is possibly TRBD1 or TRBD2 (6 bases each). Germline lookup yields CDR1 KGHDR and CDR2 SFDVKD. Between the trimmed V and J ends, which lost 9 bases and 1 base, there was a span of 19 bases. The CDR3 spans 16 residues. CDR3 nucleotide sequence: TGTGCCACCGGAACAGGGACTCTACATCGCACAGATACGCAGTATTTT. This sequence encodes CATGTGTLHRTDTQYF.

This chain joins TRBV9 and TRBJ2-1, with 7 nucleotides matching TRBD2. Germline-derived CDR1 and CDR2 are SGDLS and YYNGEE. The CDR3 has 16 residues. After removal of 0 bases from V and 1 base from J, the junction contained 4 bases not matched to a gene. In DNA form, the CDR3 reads TGTGCCAGCAGCGTAGAGGGCGGGAGTTCCTACAATGAGCAGTTCTTC. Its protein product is CASSVEGGSSYNEQFF.

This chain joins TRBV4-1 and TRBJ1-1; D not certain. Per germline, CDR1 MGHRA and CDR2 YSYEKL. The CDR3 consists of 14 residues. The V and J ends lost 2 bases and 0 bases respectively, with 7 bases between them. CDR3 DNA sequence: TGCGCCAGCAGCCAACGCGCCCTGAACACTGAAGCTTTCTTT. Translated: CASSQRALNTEAFF.

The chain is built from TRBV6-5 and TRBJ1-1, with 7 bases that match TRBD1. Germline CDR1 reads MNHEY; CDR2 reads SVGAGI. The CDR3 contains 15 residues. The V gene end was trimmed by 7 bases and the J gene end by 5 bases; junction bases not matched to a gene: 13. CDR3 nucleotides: TGTGCCAGCACCAGTAGTAGGGGGCTCGGGACTGAAGCTTTCTTT. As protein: CASTSSRGLGTEAFF.

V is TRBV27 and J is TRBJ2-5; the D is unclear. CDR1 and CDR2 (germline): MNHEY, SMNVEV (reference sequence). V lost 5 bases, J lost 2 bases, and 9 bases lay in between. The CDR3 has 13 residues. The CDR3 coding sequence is TGTGCCAGCAGTCTACAGTTACAAGAGACCCAGTACTTC. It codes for CASSLQLQETQYF.

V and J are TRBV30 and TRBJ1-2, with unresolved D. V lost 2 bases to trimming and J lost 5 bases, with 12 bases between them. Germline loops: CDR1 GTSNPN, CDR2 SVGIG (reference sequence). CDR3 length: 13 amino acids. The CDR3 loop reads CAWSTPPGYGYTF. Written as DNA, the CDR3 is TGTGCCTGGAGTACGCCTCCGGGATATGGCTACACCTTC.